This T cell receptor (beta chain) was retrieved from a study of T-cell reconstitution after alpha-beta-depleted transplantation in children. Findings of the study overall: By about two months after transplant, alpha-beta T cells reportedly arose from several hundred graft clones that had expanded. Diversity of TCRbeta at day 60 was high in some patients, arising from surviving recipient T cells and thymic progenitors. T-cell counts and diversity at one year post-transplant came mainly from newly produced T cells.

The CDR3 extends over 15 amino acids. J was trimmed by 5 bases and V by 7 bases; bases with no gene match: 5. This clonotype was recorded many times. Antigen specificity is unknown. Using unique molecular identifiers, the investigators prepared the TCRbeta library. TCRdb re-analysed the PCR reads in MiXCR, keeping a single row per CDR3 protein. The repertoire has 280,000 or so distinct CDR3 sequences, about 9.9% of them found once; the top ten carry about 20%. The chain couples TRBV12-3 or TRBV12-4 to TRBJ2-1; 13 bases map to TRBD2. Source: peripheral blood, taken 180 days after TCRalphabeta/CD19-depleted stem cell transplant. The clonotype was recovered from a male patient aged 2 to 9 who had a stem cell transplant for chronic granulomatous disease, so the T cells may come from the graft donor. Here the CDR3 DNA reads TGTGCCAGCACCACCGGGACTAGCGGGAACAATGAGCAGTTCTTC. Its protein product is CASTTGTSGNNEQFF.